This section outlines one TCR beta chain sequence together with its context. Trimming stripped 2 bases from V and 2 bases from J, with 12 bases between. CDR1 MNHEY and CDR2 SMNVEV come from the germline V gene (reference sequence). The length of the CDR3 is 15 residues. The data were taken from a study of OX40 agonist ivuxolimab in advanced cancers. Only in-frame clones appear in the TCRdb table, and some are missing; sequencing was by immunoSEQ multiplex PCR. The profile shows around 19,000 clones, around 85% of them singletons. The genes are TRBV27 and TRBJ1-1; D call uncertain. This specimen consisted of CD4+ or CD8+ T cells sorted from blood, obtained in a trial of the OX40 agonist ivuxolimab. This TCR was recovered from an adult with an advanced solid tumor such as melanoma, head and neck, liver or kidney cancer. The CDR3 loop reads CASSLSPKTNTEAFF. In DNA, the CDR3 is TGTGCCAGCAGTTTAAGTCCAAAGACAAACACTGAAGCTTTCTTT.